The present entry profiles one T cell receptor beta chain with its context. After removal of 7 bases from V and 0 bases from J, the junction contained 24 bases not matched to a gene. Germline-derived CDR1 and CDR2 are SQVTM and ANQGSEA. This CDR3 has 20 residues. The authors ran a second PCR of about 7 to 12 cycles using a sample-barcoded 5' primer and a J-beta primer mix. TCRdb fed the 5' RACE reads into MiXCR, producing one record per CDR3 protein. The sample lists around 1.5 million distinct CDR3 sequences; roughly 60% were seen once. This specimen comes from a study of blood T cells in healthy people across ages. Caucasian, healthy and from Russia, the donors were aged between roughly 6 and 95.

The gene calls are TRBV29-1 and TRBJ2-1; 7 bases are a match to TRBD2. The source is a man aged 18 to 30 in good health. Specimen: blood. The DNA for the CDR3 is TGCAGCGCCGACCTCCTCTTTTGGGGAGGGAACGCAAGCTCCTACAATGAGCAGTTCTTC. Its translation: CSADLLFWGGNASSYNEQFF.